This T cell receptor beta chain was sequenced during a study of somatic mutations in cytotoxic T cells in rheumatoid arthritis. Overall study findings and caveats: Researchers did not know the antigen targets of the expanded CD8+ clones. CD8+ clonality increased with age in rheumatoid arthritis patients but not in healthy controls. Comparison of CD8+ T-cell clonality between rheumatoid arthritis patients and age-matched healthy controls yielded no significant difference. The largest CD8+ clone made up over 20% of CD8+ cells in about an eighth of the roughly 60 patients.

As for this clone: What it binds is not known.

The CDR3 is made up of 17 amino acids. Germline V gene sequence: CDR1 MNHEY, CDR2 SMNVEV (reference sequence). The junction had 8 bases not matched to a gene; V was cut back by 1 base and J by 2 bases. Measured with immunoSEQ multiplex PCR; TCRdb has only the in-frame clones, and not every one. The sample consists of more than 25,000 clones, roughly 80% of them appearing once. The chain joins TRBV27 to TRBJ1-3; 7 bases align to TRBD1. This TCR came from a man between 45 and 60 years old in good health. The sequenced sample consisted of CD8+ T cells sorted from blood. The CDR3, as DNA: TGTGCCAGCAGTTTATACGGGACAGCTCACACTGGAAACACCATATATTTT. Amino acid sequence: CASSLYGTAHTGNTIYF.